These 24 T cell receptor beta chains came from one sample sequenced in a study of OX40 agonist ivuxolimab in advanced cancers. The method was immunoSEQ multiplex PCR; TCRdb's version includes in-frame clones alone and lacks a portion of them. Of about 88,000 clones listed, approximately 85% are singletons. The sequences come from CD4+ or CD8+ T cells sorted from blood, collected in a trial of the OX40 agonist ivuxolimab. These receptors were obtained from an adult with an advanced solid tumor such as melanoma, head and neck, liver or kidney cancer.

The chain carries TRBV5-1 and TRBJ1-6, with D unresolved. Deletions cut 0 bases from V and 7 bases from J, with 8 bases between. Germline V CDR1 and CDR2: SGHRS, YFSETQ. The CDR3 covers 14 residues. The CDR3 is CASSLVTGNSPLHF. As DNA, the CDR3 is TGCGCCAGCAGCTTGGTGACGGGAAATTCACCCCTCCACTTT. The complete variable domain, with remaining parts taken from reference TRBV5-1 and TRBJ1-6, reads KAGVTQTPRYLIKTRGQQVTLSCSPISGHRSVSWYQQTPGQGLQFLFEYFSETQRNKGNFPGRFSGRQFSNSRSEMNVSTLELGDSALYLCASSLVTGNSPLHFGNGTRLTVT.

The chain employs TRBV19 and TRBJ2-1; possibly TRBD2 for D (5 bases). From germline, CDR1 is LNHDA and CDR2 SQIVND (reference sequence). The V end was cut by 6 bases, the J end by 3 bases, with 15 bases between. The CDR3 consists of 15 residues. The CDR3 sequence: CASSHGLADYNEQFF. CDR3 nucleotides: TGTGCCAGTAGCCACGGTCTAGCTGACTACAATGAGCAGTTCTTC.

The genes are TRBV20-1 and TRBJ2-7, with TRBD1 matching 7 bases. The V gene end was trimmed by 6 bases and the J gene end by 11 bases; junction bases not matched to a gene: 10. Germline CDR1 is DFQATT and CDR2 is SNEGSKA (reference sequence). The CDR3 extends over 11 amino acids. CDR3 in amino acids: CSASTGAGEYF. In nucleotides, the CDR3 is TGCAGTGCCAGTACAGGGGCCGGGGAGTACTTC.

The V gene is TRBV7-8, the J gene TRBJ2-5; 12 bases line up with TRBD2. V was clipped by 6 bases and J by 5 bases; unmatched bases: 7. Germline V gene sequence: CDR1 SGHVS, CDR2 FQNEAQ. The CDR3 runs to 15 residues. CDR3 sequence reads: CASSTSGGPAETQYF. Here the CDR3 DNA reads TGTGCCAGCAGTACTAGCGGGGGGCCGGCGGAGACCCAGTACTTC.

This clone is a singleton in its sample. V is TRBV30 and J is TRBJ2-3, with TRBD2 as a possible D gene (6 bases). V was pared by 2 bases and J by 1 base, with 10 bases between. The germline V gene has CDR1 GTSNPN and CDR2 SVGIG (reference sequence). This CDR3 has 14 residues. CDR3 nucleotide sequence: TGTGCCTGGAGTCACGGCGGGGGCACAGATACGCAGTATTTT. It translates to CAWSHGGGTDTQYF.

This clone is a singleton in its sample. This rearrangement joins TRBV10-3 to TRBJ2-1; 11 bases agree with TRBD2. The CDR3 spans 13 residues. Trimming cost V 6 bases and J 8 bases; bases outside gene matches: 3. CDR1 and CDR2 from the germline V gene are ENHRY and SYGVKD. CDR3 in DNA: TGTGCCATCAGACTAGCGGGGGCTGATGAGCAGTTCTTC. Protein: CAIRLAGADEQFF.

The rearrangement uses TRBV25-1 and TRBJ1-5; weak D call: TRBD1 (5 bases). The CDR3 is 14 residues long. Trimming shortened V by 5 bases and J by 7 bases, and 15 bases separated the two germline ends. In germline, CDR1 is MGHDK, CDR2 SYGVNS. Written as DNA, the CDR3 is TGTGCCAGCAGTCAACCGGGGGGGGACCAGCCCCAGCATTTT. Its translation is CASSQPGGDQPQHF.

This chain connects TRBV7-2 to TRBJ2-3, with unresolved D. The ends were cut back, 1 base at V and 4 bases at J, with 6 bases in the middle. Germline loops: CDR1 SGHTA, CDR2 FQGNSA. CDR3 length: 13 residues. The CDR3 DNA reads TGTGCCAGCAGCTTAGACACGGCAGATACGCAGTATTTT. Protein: CASSLDTADTQYF. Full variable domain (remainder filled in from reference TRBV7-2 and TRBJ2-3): GAGVSQSPSNKVTEKGKDVELRCDPISGHTALYWYRQSLGQGLEFLIYFQGNSAPDKSGLPSDRFSAERTGGSVSTLTIQRTQQEDSAVYLCASSLDTADTQYFGPGTRLTVL.

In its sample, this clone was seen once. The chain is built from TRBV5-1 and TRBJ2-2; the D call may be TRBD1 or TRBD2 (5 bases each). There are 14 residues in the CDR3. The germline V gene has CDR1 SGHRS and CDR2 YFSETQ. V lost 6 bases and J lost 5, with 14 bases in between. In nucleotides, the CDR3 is TGCGCCAGCATTCAGGGACCGTTAACCGGGGAGCTGTTTTTT. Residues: CASIQGPLTGELFF.

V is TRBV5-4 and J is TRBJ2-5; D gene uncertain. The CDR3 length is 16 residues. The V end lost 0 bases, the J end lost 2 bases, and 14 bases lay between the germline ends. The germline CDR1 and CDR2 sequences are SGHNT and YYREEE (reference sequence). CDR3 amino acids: CASSLAAAGPQETQYF. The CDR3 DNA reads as TGTGCCAGCAGCTTGGCGGCCGCCGGTCCTCAAGAGACCCAGTACTTC.

CDR3 coding DNA: TGTGCCAGCAGCCGCCAACTAGTACGATTCAGCACAGATACGCAGTATTTT. Protein product: CASSRQLVRFSTDTQYF. This chain uses TRBV5-8 with TRBJ2-3; D is possibly TRBD2 (5 bases). This CDR3 has 17 residues. V lost 4 bases and J 0 bases, leaving 18 bases between the germline ends. CDR1 SGHTS and CDR2 YDEGEE come from the germline V gene.

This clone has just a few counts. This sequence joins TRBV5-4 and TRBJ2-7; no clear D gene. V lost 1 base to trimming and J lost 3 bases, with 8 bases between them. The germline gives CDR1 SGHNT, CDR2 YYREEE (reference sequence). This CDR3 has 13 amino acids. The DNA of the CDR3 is TGTGCCAGCAGCTTGTGGGGTAGCTACGAGCAGTACGTC. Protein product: CASSLWGSYEQYV.

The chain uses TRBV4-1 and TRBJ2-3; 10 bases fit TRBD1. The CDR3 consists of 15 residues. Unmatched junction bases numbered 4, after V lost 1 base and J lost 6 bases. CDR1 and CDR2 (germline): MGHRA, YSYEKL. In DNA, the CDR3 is TGCGCCAGCAGCCAAGCAGGGACAGGGGCCGATACGCAGTATTTT. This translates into CASSQAGTGADTQYF.

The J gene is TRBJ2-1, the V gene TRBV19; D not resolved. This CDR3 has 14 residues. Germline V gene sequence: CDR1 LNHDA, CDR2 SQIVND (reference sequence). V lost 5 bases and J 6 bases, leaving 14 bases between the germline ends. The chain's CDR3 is CASSSLLKGNEQFF. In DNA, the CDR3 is TGTGCCAGTAGTTCCCTACTGAAGGGCAATGAGCAGTTCTTC.

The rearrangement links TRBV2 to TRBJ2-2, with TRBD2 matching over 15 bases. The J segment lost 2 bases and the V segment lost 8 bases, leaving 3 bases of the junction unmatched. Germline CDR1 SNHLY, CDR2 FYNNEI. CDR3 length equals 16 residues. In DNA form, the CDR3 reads TGTGCCAGCGGGACTAGCGGGGGGACTAACACCGGGGAGCTGTTTTTT. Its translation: CASGTSGGTNTGELFF.

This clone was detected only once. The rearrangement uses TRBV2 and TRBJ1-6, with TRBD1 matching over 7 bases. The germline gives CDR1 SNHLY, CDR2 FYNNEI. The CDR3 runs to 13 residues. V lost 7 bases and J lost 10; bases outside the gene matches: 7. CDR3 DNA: TGTGCCAGCACGGAACAGGGGCAATCACCCCTCCACTTT. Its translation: CASTEQGQSPLHF.

Here the CDR3 DNA reads TGTGCCAGCAGTCCGGCGGGCAGGGGGTCAGATACGCAGTATTTT. This codes for CASSPAGRGSDTQYF. V usage is TRBV28 and J usage is TRBJ2-3; 7 bases are a match to TRBD1. Germline V lookup: CDR1 MDHEN, CDR2 SYDVKM. The CDR3 is 15 amino acids. Unmatched junction bases numbered 9, after V lost 5 bases and J lost 4 bases.

The CDR3 DNA follows: TGTGCCAGCAGCTTAGATCCTTTCGATACGCAGTATTTT. Its translation is CASSLDPFDTQYF. This chain links TRBV11-2 with TRBJ2-3; D remains ambiguous. CDR3 length: 13 amino acids. Germline loops: CDR1 SGHAT, CDR2 FQNNGV. The V gene lost 0 bases and the J gene lost 6 bases, with 7 bases spanning the gap.

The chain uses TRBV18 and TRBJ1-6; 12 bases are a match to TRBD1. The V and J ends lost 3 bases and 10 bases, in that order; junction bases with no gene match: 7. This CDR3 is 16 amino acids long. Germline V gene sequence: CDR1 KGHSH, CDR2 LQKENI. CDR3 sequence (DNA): TGTGCCAGCTCACCCGGGACAGGGGGCCCTACCTCACCCCTCCACTTT. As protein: CASSPGTGGPTSPLHF. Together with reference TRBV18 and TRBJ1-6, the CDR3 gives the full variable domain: NAGVMQNPRHLVRRRGQEARLRCSPMKGHSHVYWYRQLPEEGLKFMVYLQKENIIDESGMPKERFSAEFPKEGPSILRIQQVVRGDSAAYFCASSPGTGGPTSPLHFGNGTRLTVT.

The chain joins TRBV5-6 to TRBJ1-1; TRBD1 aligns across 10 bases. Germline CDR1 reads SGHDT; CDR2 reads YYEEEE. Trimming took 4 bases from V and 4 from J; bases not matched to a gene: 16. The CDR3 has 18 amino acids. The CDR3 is CASSGLDRGTGRGTEAFF. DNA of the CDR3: TGTGCCAGCAGCGGGCTGGACAGGGGGACGGGTCGCGGCACTGAAGCTTTCTTT.

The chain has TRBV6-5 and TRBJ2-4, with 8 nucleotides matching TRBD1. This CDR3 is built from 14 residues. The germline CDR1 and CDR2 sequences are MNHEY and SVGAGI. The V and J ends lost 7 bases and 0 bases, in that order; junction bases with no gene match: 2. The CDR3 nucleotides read TGTGCCAGCACTACAGGGGGAGCCAAAAACATTCAGTACTTC. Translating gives CASTTGGAKNIQYF.

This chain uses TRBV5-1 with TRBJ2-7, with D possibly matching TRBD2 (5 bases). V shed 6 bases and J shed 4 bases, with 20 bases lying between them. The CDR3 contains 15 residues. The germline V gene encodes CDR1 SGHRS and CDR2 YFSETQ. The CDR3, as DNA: TGCGCCAGCAATCAACCCCGGGAACCTGAATACGAGCAGTACGTC. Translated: CASNQPREPEYEQYV.

The CDR3 loop reads CASSTTGGKNIQYF. CDR3 nucleotides: TGTGCCAGCAGCACGACAGGCGGGAAAAACATTCAGTACTTC. V gene TRBV7-2 combines with J gene TRBJ2-4; D is perhaps TRBD1 (6 bases). This CDR3 contains 14 residues. The V end lost 5 bases, the J end lost 4 bases, and 12 bases lay between the germline ends. Germline V gene sequence: CDR1 SGHTA, CDR2 FQGNSA.

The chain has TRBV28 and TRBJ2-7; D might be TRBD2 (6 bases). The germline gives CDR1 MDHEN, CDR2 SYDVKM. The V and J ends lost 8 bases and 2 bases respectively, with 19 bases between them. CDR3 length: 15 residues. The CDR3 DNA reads TGTGCCAGCCTCGGGACCAGCGGCGGGGCCTACGAGCAGTACTTC. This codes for CASLGTSGGAYEQYF. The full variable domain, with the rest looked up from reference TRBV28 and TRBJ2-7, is DVKVTQSSRYLVKRTGEKVFLECVQDMDHENMFWYRQDPGLGLRLIYFSYDVKMKEKGDIPEGYSVSREKKERFSLILESASTNQTSMYLCASLGTSGGAYEQYFGPGTRLTVT.